This T cell receptor (beta chain) was obtained from a study of identical twins. TCRdb processed the 5' RACE reads anew with MiXCR; each CDR3 protein has one entry. Of around 680,000 distinct CDR3 sequences detected, 8% to 9% appear once; the ten largest clones hold around 0.98%. This sample also belongs to another study, concerning yellow fever vaccine responses in identical twins. From that report: It has been reported that, in twins, the vaccine T cell response seemed partly convergent and partly personalized.

This clonotype was obtained from a woman in her late teens or twenties in good health. Sequencing was carried out using PBMCs.

CDR3 coding DNA: TGCGCCAGCAGCCCGCAACTAGCGGGGGCTTACGAGCAGTACTTC. Protein sequence: CASSPQLAGAYEQYF. The genes are TRBV4-1 and TRBJ2-7; 11 positions match TRBD2. CDR3 size: 15 residues. Germline CDR1 and CDR2: MGHRA and YSYEKL. The ends lost 4 bases at V and 4 bases at J; junction bases unmatched: 6.